The source of this T cell receptor beta chain is a study of CD8+ T cells in alopecia areata. At the level of the study: Patients in the treated group were given tofacitinib by mouth, 5 to 10 mg twice a day.

Study findings and constraints: Lesional scalp, especially alopecia totalis/universalis, showed higher clonality than normal scalp.

This clone has only a few counts. Its antigen is not identified. The treatment denotes: oral pan-JAK inhibitor, 5-10 mg twice daily. Reverse transcribed after extraction, RNA yielded cDNA as the sequencing template. Here immunoSEQ multiplex PCR was the method, and the copy in TCRdb shows in-frame clones only, minus some. There are about 180,000 clones in the sample; approximately 50% occur only once, and around 9.1% lies in the top ten. The TCR sequence derives from a human donor with alopecia areata. Sequenced material: CD8+ T cells sorted from blood, taken between weeks 51 and 52, from a patient treated with tofacitinib.

CDR3 sequence reads: CASMGEGGYGYTF. The CDR3 DNA sequence: TGTGCCAGCATGGGTGAGGGGGGCTATGGCTACACCTTC. The rearrangement uses TRBV2 and TRBJ1-2, with a tentative D call TRBD1 (6 bases). The germline V gene encodes CDR1 SNHLY and CDR2 FYNNEI. The CDR3 contains 13 residues. V dropped 7 bases and J dropped 4 bases, with 13 bases sitting between them.